What follows describes a single T cell receptor beta chain. The antigen is unknown. The CDR3 contains 16 residues. V lost 3 bases to trimming and J lost 5 bases; unmatched junction nucleotides: 11. Per the germline V gene, CDR1 is SEHNR and CDR2 is FQNEAQ (reference sequence). These data originate in a study of shared clonotypes between healthy human individuals. Study information: Per donor, three plates held CD4 naive cells, three held CD4 memory, two held CD8 naive and one held CD8 memory. Study-wide results and limits: Lower generation probabilities were found for non-shared clonotypes than for those shared by all four donors. Rarefaction analysis demonstrated incomplete sorted-subset sequencing notwithstanding large depth.

Donors were Caucasian adults residing in Nashville, Tennessee, USA. TCRdb's table, derived via immunoSEQ multiplex PCR, lists solely in-frame clones and lacks some. Here the sample spans roughly 1.4 million clones, around 98.5% being singletons. The chain has TRBV7-9 and TRBJ2-3; 7 nucleotides line up with TRBD2. Sample: naive CD4+ T cells sorted from blood. Subset given: CD45RA+ positively selected. This receptor was identified in a man under 40 in good health. The CDR3 nucleotides are TGTGCCAGCAGCTTTGGGGACTACTTTAGAGGAGATACGCAGTATTTT. Protein: CASSFGDYFRGDTQYF.